Below, 2 T cell receptor beta chains from the same sample are listed, as sequenced in a study of PD-L1 blockade in urothelial cancer. TCRdb's table, derived via immunoSEQ multiplex PCR, lists solely in-frame clones and lacks some. The sample shows 50,000 to 70,000 clones, more than 80% of them seen only once. Time point: pretreatment peripheral blood. Sequences were derived from PBMCs, sampled around atezolizumab (anti-PD-L1) treatment. These receptors were collected from a man between 65 and 80 years old with urothelial cancer.

The chain couples TRBV21-1 to TRBJ1-5; the table assigns TRBD1, which was not confirmed against the DNA. TRBV21-1 is reported as a pseudogene. The CDR3 consists of 17 residues. The CDR3 loop is CASSKGGKGALGQPQHF. DNA for the CDR3: TGTGCCAGCAGCAAAGGAGGGAAGGGGGCTTTAGGTCAGCCCCAGCATTTT.

This chain joins TRBV5-6 and TRBJ1-3, with D unresolved. Germline CDR1 and CDR2: SGHDT and YYEEEE. Trimming took 4 bases from V and 4 from J, leaving 12 bases between them. The CDR3 runs to 14 residues. In DNA form, the CDR3 reads TGTGCCAGCAGCCCAGACATTGGGGGAAACACCATATATTTT. Translated: CASSPDIGGNTIYF. Using reference TRBV5-6 and TRBJ1-3 for the parts outside the CDR3, the full variable domain is DAGVTQSPTHLIKTRGQQVTLRCSPKSGHDTVSWYQQALGQGPQFIFQYYEEEERQRGNFPDRFSGHQFPNYSSELNVNALLLGDSALYLCASSPDIGGNTIYFGEGSWLTVV.